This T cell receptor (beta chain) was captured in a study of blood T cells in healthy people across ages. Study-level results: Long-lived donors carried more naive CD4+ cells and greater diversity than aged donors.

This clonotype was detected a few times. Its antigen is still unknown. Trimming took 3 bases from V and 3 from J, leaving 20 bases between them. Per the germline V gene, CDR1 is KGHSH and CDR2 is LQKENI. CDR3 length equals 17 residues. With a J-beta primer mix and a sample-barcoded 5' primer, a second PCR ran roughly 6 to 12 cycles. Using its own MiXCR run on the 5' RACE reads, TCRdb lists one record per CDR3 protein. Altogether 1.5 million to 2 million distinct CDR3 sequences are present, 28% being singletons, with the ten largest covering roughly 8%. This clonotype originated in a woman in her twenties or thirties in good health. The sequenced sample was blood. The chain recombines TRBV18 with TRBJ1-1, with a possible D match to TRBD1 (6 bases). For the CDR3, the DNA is TGTGCCAGCTCACCCCCGGGGGGGGCGAGGGCCCACACTGAAGCTTTCTTT. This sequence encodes CASSPPGGARAHTEAFF.